This is a list of T cell receptor beta chains from one sample in a study of human T cells and chemical hapten exposure. MiXCR, applied by TCRdb to the RACE reads, yields one record per CDR3 protein. The sample has approximately 90,000 distinct CDR3 sequences, over 9.5% seen once. The sample consisted of whole blood, taken in connection with sensitization to the hapten diphenylcyclopropenone (DPC). These receptors were obtained from a man aged 40-55 years with alopecia areata. Some clones in this sample may be carry-over from other donors' samples. The CDR3 runs from the conserved cysteine through the conserved F or W. The D gene is left open where the match is weak. The listing skips clone size in some rows; elsewhere it reads once, few, many or a size class.

d_call: TRBD1
clone_size: NA
j_call: TRBJ1-1
v_call: TRBV20-1
cdr3_nt: TGCAGTGCTCTGGGACAGGTCACTGAAGCTTTCTTT
cdr3_aa: CSALGQVTEAFF

d_call: TRBD1
clone_size: NA
j_call: TRBJ2-4
v_call: TRBV19
cdr3_nt: TGTGCCAGTAGTATACGGACAGGGTGGGAAAACATTCAGTACTTC
cdr3_aa: CASSIRTGWENIQYF

d_call: NA
clone_size: NA
j_call: TRBJ2-2
v_call: TRBV5-1
cdr3_nt: TGCGCCAGCAGCGTCGACGGAGGGCCCGGGGAGCTGTTTTTT
cdr3_aa: CASSVDGGPGELFF

d_call: NA
clone_size: few
j_call: TRBJ1-2
v_call: TRBV20-1
cdr3_nt: TGCAGTGCTAGAGAAAACTGGAACAGTCATGAGGGCTACACCTTC
cdr3_aa: CSARENWNSHEGYTF

d_call: NA
clone_size: few
j_call: TRBJ1-6
v_call: TRBV25-1
cdr3_nt: TGTGCCAGCTCCTTGGGGCAGGCAACGCCACCCCTCCACTTT
cdr3_aa: CASSLGQATPPLHF

d_call: TRBD2
clone_size: NA
j_call: TRBJ2-1
v_call: TRBV25-1
cdr3_nt: TGTGCCAGCAGTGAAACTAGCGGGAGTAGCGATGGCAATGAGCAGTTCTTC
cdr3_aa: CASSETSGSSDGNEQFF

d_call: TRBD1
clone_size: few
j_call: TRBJ1-5
v_call: TRBV29-1
cdr3_nt: TGCAGCGTTGAATTGGACAGGGCCTATAGCAATCAGCCCCAGCATTTT
cdr3_aa: CSVELDRAYSNQPQHF

d_call: NA
clone_size: few
j_call: TRBJ2-1
v_call: TRBV27
cdr3_nt: TGTGCCAGCAGGGGGGGTGGTCACAATGAGCAGTTCTTC
cdr3_aa: CASRGGGHNEQFF

d_call: NA
clone_size: many
j_call: TRBJ1-1
v_call: TRBV27
cdr3_nt: TGTGCCAGCAGTTGGAAAGGGGTTACTGAAGCTTTCTTT
cdr3_aa: CASSWKGVTEAFF

d_call: TRBD1
clone_size: NA
j_call: TRBJ1-2
v_call: TRBV30
cdr3_nt: TGTGCCTGGAGTGGAGACAGGGGGACGGGCGGCTACACCTTC
cdr3_aa: CAWSGDRGTGGYTF

d_call: NA
clone_size: NA
j_call: TRBJ2-3
v_call: TRBV10-3
cdr3_nt: TGTGCCATCAGTCCGAACGGTCTAGCTAGCACAGATACGCAGTATTTT
cdr3_aa: CAISPNGLASTDTQYF

d_call: NA
clone_size: few
j_call: TRBJ2-7
v_call: TRBV29-1
cdr3_nt: TGCAGCGTTGATGCAGGACGGGTGACCTACGAGCAGTACTTC
cdr3_aa: CSVDAGRVTYEQYF